The 16 T cell receptor beta chains below all came from one sample that was sequenced in a study of esophageal squamous cell carcinoma under preoperative chemotherapy. Regarding time point: before preoperative PTX-NDP chemotherapy. MiXCR was run by TCRdb on the PCR reads, yielding one entry per CDR3 protein. The sample has about 30,000 distinct CDR3 sequences; approximately 50% are singletons. This sample was taken from a patient given preoperative chemotherapy. The receptors were sampled from a human donor with esophageal squamous cell carcinoma. The donor label of this sample is uncertain.

This clonotype has ten or more counts. The rearrangement joins TRBV7-9 to TRBJ2-3; D tentatively reads TRBD1 or TRBD2 (5 bases each). CDR1 is SEHNR and CDR2 is FQNEAQ in the germline V gene (reference sequence). CDR3 length: 14 amino acids. V was shortened by 10 bases and J by 2 bases, with 16 bases between the two germline ends. For the CDR3, the DNA is TGTGCCACCCAGGGTTCGGGGTTCACAGATACGCAGTATTTT. This gives the protein CATQGSGFTDTQYF.

About this clonotype: One end of the junction varies from germline; a read error may be responsible. The V call is TRBV6-1, the J call TRBJ2-3, with a tentative D call TRBD1 (6 bases). This CDR3 is built from 16 residues. CDR1 is MNHNS, CDR2 SASEGT, per germline. The CDR3 region is CASSEFGGSYTETQYF. The DNA for the CDR3 is TGTGCCAGCAGTGAGTTTGGGGGCAGCTACACAGAGACGCAGTATTTT.

In this sample, this clonotype turned up many times. The chain links TRBV12-3 or TRBV12-4 to TRBJ2-1, with 7 bases that match TRBD2. The CDR3 is made up of 14 amino acids. V lost 6 bases and J lost 8; bases outside the gene matches: 10. The CDR3 DNA reads as TGTGCCAGCAGCCTCGGGGGGACTTTTGATGAGCAGTTCTTC. It is translated as CASSLGGTFDEQFF.

This clonotype was counted only a few times. A much larger clone is a single base away; this may be a read error. The chain combines TRBV6-1 with TRBJ2-5; D is uncertain. Germline V lookup: CDR1 MNHNS, CDR2 SASEGT. This CDR3 is 13 amino acids long. Deletions cut 4 bases from V and 11 bases from J, with 17 bases between. CDR3 region: CASSARLHNEQYF. Written as DNA, the CDR3 is TGTGCCAGCAGTGCCCGACTGCACAATGAGCAGTACTTC.

Only one count was recorded for this clonotype. This chain links TRBV18 with TRBJ2-7; TRBD1 aligns across 10 bases. From germline, CDR1 is KGHSH and CDR2 LQKENI. Unmatched junction bases numbered 2, after V lost 2 bases and J lost 4 bases. This CDR3 is built from 14 residues. In nucleotides, the CDR3 is TGTGCCAGCTCACCAGGGACAGGGGTGTACGAGCAGTACTTC. It codes for CASSPGTGVYEQYF. The variable domain in full, with the rest retrieved from reference TRBV18 and TRBJ2-7, is NAGVMQNPRHLVRRRGQEARLRCSPMKGHSHVYWYRQLPEEGLKFMVYLQKENIIDESGMPKERFSAEFPKEGPSILRIQQVVRGDSAAYFCASSPGTGVYEQYFGPGTRLTVT.

A word on this clonotype: This clone may be a read error of a much larger clone one base away. The chain joins TRBV6-5 to TRBJ2-3; 8 bases are a match to TRBD2. CDR1 and CDR2 from the germline V gene are MNHEY and SVGAGI. This CDR3 contains 16 residues. The CDR3 sequence: CTSSYSPSGRTDTQYF. The CDR3 nucleotides are TGTACCAGCAGTTACAGTCCCAGCGGGAGAACAGATACGCAGTATTTT.

The chain has TRBV11-2 and TRBJ2-2; unclear D gene. The CDR3 runs 13 residues. Germline V lookup: CDR1 SGHAT, CDR2 FQNNGV. The ends were cut back, 1 base at V and 5 bases at J, with 5 bases in the middle. CDR3 coding DNA: TGTGCCAGCAGCTTAGGGCAAACCGGGGAGCTGTTTTTT. Its translation: CASSLGQTGELFF. Variable domain in full (rest from reference TRBV11-2 and TRBJ2-2): EAGVAQSPRYKIIEKRQSVAFWCNPISGHATLYWYQQILGQGPKLLIQFQNNGVVDDSQLPKDRFSAERLKGVDSTLKIQPAKLEDSAVYLCASSLGQTGELFFGEGSRLTVL.

The chain uses TRBV12-3 or TRBV12-4 and TRBJ2-5; the match to TRBD1 covers 11 bases. The DNA end is more similar to TRBJ2-7, so the J call may be wrong. This CDR3 has 14 residues. Here the CDR3 reads CASSRTGGLNEQYF. DNA of the CDR3: TGTGCCAGCAGCAGGACAGGGGGCCTCAACGAGCAGTACTTC.

Concerning this clonotype: The CDR3 ends on some other residue instead of the conserved phenylalanine or tryptophan, so this is likely a read error. The chain uses TRBV12-3 or TRBV12-4 and TRBJ2-5; TRBD2 matches 7 bases. The CDR3 is 16 amino acids. V was clipped by 1 base and J by 7 bases; unmatched bases: 12. Here the CDR3 reads CASSLGTRGEPSTQYS. The CDR3 DNA sequence: TGTGCCAGCAGTTTAGGGACTAGGGGCGAACCATCGACCCAGTACTCG.

Of note for this clonotype: Since no conserved phenylalanine or tryptophan closes the CDR3, a read error is the likely cause. The chain couples TRBV7-9 to TRBJ2-5; D gene ambiguous. V lost 5 bases and J lost 4, with 11 bases in between. The length of the CDR3 is 13 residues. CDR1 is SEHNR, CDR2 FQNEAQ, per germline (reference sequence). This chain's CDR3 is CASSPPSPETQYL. The CDR3 DNA reads TGTGCCAGCAGCCCCCCCTCGCCAGAGACCCAGTACTTG.

There are many counts of this clonotype. This rearrangement joins TRBV6-1 to TRBJ1-6; D is ambiguous. This CDR3 contains 16 residues. Germline CDR1 MNHNS, CDR2 SASEGT. V was cut by 5 bases and J by 0 bases, with 11 bases left in between. In nucleotides, the CDR3 is TGTGCCAGCAGTACGACGTCTGGCTCCTATAATTCACCCCTCCACTTT. This gives the protein CASSTTSGSYNSPLHF.

The CDR3 is CAGIGGRVAEKQYF. CDR3 sequence (DNA): TGTGCCGGTATCGGGGGGCGAGTCGCGGAGAAGCAGTATTTT. The chain recombines TRBV19 with TRBJ2-3; maybe TRBD2 (7 bases). CDR3 length: 14 amino acids. In germline, CDR1 is LNHDA, CDR2 SQIVND (reference sequence). V was pared by 11 bases and J by 11 bases, with 26 bases between.

The genes are TRBV6-1 and TRBJ2-2; 10 bases are a match to TRBD2. This CDR3 comprises 15 residues. Germline CDR1 is MNHNS and CDR2 is SASEGT. Trimming cost V 8 bases and J 6 bases; bases outside gene matches: 9. As DNA, the CDR3 is TGTGCCAGCGAGGCTAGCGGGAGACGCCCCGGGGAGCTGTTTTTT. Translated, it gives CASEASGRRPGELFF.

This clonotype is classed as medium-sized. V usage is TRBV7-8 and J usage is TRBJ2-1; the match to TRBD1 covers 8 bases. V was pared by 5 bases and J by 7 bases, with 7 bases of the junction left unmatched. The CDR3 totals 14 residues. Germline-derived CDR1 and CDR2 are SGHVS and FQNEAQ. DNA for the CDR3: TGTGCCAGCAGCCTTATAAACAGGGGGAATGAGCAGTTCTTC. It codes for CASSLINRGNEQFF.

This clonotype is categorized as medium-sized (0.01 to 0.1%). V usage is TRBV7-6 and J usage is TRBJ2-1; 11 bases fit TRBD2. CDR3 length: 17 residues. The J segment lost 8 bases and the V segment lost 5 bases, leaving 14 bases of the junction unmatched. Germline-derived CDR1 and CDR2 are SGHVS and FNYEAQ. The CDR3 region is CASSKRGSSGRGDEQFF. The CDR3 DNA is TGTGCCAGCAGCAAACGGGGGAGTAGCGGGAGGGGGGATGAGCAGTTCTTC.

This clonotype has a single count. The gene calls are TRBV15 and TRBJ2-5, with D hard to call. With 0 bases removed from V and 5 bases from J, the gap between germline ends came to 4 bases. CDR1 is LNHNV and CDR2 is YYDKDF in the germline V gene (reference sequence). The CDR3 consists of 12 residues. Here the CDR3 reads CATSRDGETQYF. DNA of the CDR3: TGTGCCACCAGCAGAGATGGGGAGACCCAGTACTTC.